A selection of T cell receptor beta chains follows, all from one sample in a study of T cells in Graves' hyperthyroidism and ophthalmopathy. TCRdb reprocessed the multiplex PCR reads with MiXCR, giving one entry per CDR3 protein. The table has about 400,000 distinct CDR3 sequences, 15% to 19% seen once. The sequencing sample was made of blood. These receptors were collected from a woman under 30 with Graves' hyperthyroidism. Both conserved end residues are part of each CDR3. The D gene is left open where the match is weak. For some rows the clone size is stated as once, few or many, or as a class when expanded; others skip it.

cdr3_nt: TGTGCCAGCAGCGCTACCGGGAAACCACTTTATGGCTACACCTTC
cdr3_aa: CASSATGKPLYGYTF
v_call: TRBV7-2
j_call: TRBJ1-2
clone_size: many
d_call: .

cdr3_nt: TGTGCCAGCAGTGCCGGGACAGGGGGGAACTATGGCTACACCTTC
cdr3_aa: CASSAGTGGNYGYTF
v_call: TRBV27
j_call: TRBJ1-2
clone_size: many
d_call: TRBD1

cdr3_nt: TGTGCCAGTGGTATGAGGGCAGGAGCCGATGAGCAGTTCTTC
cdr3_aa: CASGMRAGADEQFF
v_call: TRBV19
j_call: TRBJ2-1
clone_size: .
d_call: .

cdr3_nt: TGTGCCAGCAGTTTCGGGACTAGCGGGATCTACGAGCAGTACTTC
cdr3_aa: CASSFGTSGIYEQYF
v_call: TRBV28
j_call: TRBJ2-7
clone_size: many
d_call: TRBD2

cdr3_nt: TGTGCCAGCGGCGATCCGGGACAGGCTTACAATGAGCAGTTCTTC
cdr3_aa: CASGDPGQAYNEQFF
v_call: TRBV12-3/TRBV12-4
j_call: TRBJ2-1
clone_size: many
d_call: TRBD1

cdr3_nt: TGCGCCAGCAGCTCCGGACTAGCGGAGAATGAGCAGTTCTTC
cdr3_aa: CASSSGLAENEQFF
v_call: TRBV5-1
j_call: TRBJ2-1
clone_size: many
d_call: TRBD2

cdr3_nt: TGTGCCAGCAGTTCCCCGGCTTCACTCACGGAGACCCAGTACTTC
cdr3_aa: CASSSPASLTETQYF
v_call: TRBV28
j_call: TRBJ2-5
clone_size: many
d_call: .

cdr3_nt: TGCAGTGCCCTTCCACCCGAGGCGAGGGGCTACACCTTC
cdr3_aa: CSALPPEARGYTF
v_call: TRBV20-1
j_call: TRBJ1-2
clone_size: many
d_call: .

cdr3_nt: TGCGCCAGCAGCCAACCGGGACAGGCCCTTTATGGCTACACCTTC
cdr3_aa: CASSQPGQALYGYTF
v_call: TRBV4-1
j_call: TRBJ1-2
clone_size: many
d_call: TRBD1

cdr3_nt: TGTGCCAGCAGTAGGGTCGGACAGGGTCGTGGCTACACCTTC
cdr3_aa: CASSRVGQGRGYTF
v_call: TRBV6-1
j_call: TRBJ1-2
clone_size: many
d_call: TRBD1

cdr3_nt: TGTGCCAGCCGTCTAGCGAGCAATGAGCAGTTCTTC
cdr3_aa: CASRLASNEQFF
v_call: TRBV2
j_call: TRBJ2-1
clone_size: many
d_call: .

cdr3_nt: TGTGCCAGCAGTGGACAGGGGGGGAAATACGAGCAGTACTTC
cdr3_aa: CASSGQGGKYEQYF
v_call: TRBV12-3/TRBV12-4
j_call: TRBJ2-7
clone_size: .
d_call: TRBD1

cdr3_nt: TGTGCCAGCAGCCAGGGGAGGACGGAAGAATCCTATGGCTACACCTTC
cdr3_aa: CASSQGRTEESYGYTF
v_call: TRBV4-2
j_call: TRBJ1-2
clone_size: .
d_call: .

cdr3_nt: TGCGCCAGCAGCTCAGGGGGGGCGAATGGAAACACCATATATTTT
cdr3_aa: CASSSGGANGNTIYF
v_call: TRBV5-1
j_call: TRBJ1-3
clone_size: many
d_call: TRBD1

cdr3_nt: TGTGCCAGCAGCCAAGATAGTAATCCGGGAGGCACAGATACGCAGTATTTT
cdr3_aa: CASSQDSNPGGTDTQYF
v_call: TRBV3-1
j_call: TRBJ2-3
clone_size: many
d_call: .

cdr3_nt: TGCGCCAGCAGCCTTATGAAAAGCGATGAGCAGTTCTTC
cdr3_aa: CASSLMKSDEQFF
v_call: TRBV4-1
j_call: TRBJ2-1
clone_size: once
d_call: .

cdr3_nt: TGCAGTGCCTCGACAGGGGGCCTTAATTCACCCCTCCACTTT
cdr3_aa: CSASTGGLNSPLHF
v_call: TRBV20-1
j_call: TRBJ1-6
clone_size: many
d_call: TRBD1